The 20 T cell receptor beta chains reported below all come from one sample, sequenced in a study of shared clonotypes between healthy human individuals. Libraries were prepared by immunoSEQ multiplex PCR; TCRdb keeps only in-frame clonotypes and omits some of them. The profile covers approximately 2.1 million clones, with about 92% appearing a single time and 0.39% taken by the ten largest. Sequenced sample: naive CD4+ T cells from PBMCs. Subset reported: CD45RA+ positively selected. These receptors came from a man in his late teens or twenties in good health. Some clones in this sample may be carry-over from other donors' samples.

J is TRBJ2-7 and V is TRBV28; 9 bases align to TRBD1. The V segment lost 4 bases and the J segment 2 bases; nucleotides outside the gene matches: 9. Germline CDR1 reads MDHEN; CDR2 reads SYDVKM. CDR3 length: 16 residues. As DNA, the CDR3 is TGTGCCAGCAGTTCCCCAAGGACAGGGGTTGCCTACGAGCAGTACTTC. Translated, it gives CASSSPRTGVAYEQYF.

This chain uses TRBV21-1 with TRBJ2-2; the table's D gene call, TRBD2, was not cross checked with the DNA. TRBV21-1 is given as a pseudogene. The CDR3 runs to 22 residues. CDR3 in amino acids: CASSKFLKRSRGATSFTGELFF. The CDR3 DNA follows: TGTGCCAGCAGCAAATTCTTAAAAAGGAGCCGCGGGGCAACCTCGTTCACCGGGGAGCTGTTTTTT.

The sample holds one count of this clone. V and J are TRBV5-6 and TRBJ2-5; TRBD1 matches at 7 bases. The junction had 2 bases not matched to a gene; V was cut back by 0 bases and J by 3 bases. The germline CDR1 and CDR2 sequences are SGHDT and YYEEEE. This CDR3 has 14 amino acids. CDR3 sequence: CASSLVTGEETQYF. CDR3 sequence (DNA): TGTGCCAGCAGCTTGGTTACAGGGGAAGAGACCCAGTACTTC.

This chain connects TRBV7-2 to TRBJ2-1; maybe TRBD2 (6 bases). Deletions cut 5 bases from V and 5 bases from J, with 25 bases between. There are 18 residues in the CDR3. Germline V CDR1 and CDR2: SGHTA, FQGNSA. In nucleotides, the CDR3 is TGTGCCAGCAGCCCACGACTAGTAATGGTTTCCGGACACAATGAGCAGTTCTTC. Translation gives CASSPRLVMVSGHNEQFF. Complete variable domain (other parts from reference TRBV7-2 and TRBJ2-1): GAGVSQSPSNKVTEKGKDVELRCDPISGHTALYWYRQSLGQGLEFLIYFQGNSAPDKSGLPSDRFSAERTGGSVSTLTIQRTQQEDSAVYLCASSPRLVMVSGHNEQFFGPGTRLTVL.

V gene TRBV29-1 combines with J gene TRBJ1-2; D gene uncertain. This CDR3 spans 12 amino acids. V lost 4 bases to trimming and J lost 10 bases, with 16 bases between them. Germline-derived CDR1 and CDR2 are SQVTM and ANQGSEA. This CDR3 reads CSVVYGGIDYTF. The CDR3 DNA reads as TGCAGCGTTGTGTACGGTGGTATTGACTACACCTTC.

The rearrangement uses TRBV28 and TRBJ1-1; the D gene is possibly TRBD1 (5 bases). Trimming pared 4 bases from V and 2 bases from J, leaving 11 bases between. There are 14 residues in the CDR3. Germline CDR1 reads MDHEN; CDR2 reads SYDVKM. The CDR3 DNA is TGTGCCAGCAGTTCCCGACAGCTTAACACTGAAGCTTTCTTT. Encoded protein: CASSSRQLNTEAFF.

The chain recombines TRBV5-4 with TRBJ2-7; TRBD2 agrees at 14 bases. The germline CDR1 and CDR2 sequences are SGHNT and YYREEE (reference sequence). This CDR3 has 17 amino acids. Losses at the gene ends were 6 bases for V and 0 bases for J; bases not matched to a gene: 8. The CDR3 reads CASTAGTSGRYSYEQYF. The DNA for the CDR3 is TGTGCCAGCACCGCAGGGACTAGCGGGAGATACTCCTACGAGCAGTACTTC.

The rearrangement joins TRBV19 to TRBJ2-1; D is tentatively TRBD1 or TRBD2 (6 bases each). V lost 5 bases and J lost 9, with 26 bases in between. The CDR3 is 17 residues long. Germline V gene sequence: CDR1 LNHDA, CDR2 SQIVND (reference sequence). The CDR3 protein is CASSPRQIERGDGEQFF. CDR3 coding DNA: TGTGCCAGTAGTCCCAGACAGATAGAGAGGGGGGACGGTGAGCAGTTCTTC.

The chain couples TRBV18 to TRBJ2-3; 8 nucleotides line up with TRBD2. With 1 base clipped from V and 6 bases from J, the junction kept 6 bases outside the gene matches. Germline loops: CDR1 KGHSH, CDR2 LQKENI. The CDR3 sequence is 15 residues long. CDR3 amino acids: CASSPRAGGSDTQYF. In DNA, the CDR3 is TGTGCCAGCTCACCACGGGCGGGAGGCTCGGATACGCAGTATTTT.

The chain combines TRBV29-1 with TRBJ2-1, with D unclear. Germline V CDR1 and CDR2: SQVTM, ANQGSEA. The CDR3 runs to 11 residues. Trimming left V 7 bases short and J 3 bases short, with 7 bases between. The CDR3 loop reads CSGHSYNEQFF. For the CDR3, the DNA is TGCAGCGGACACAGCTACAATGAGCAGTTCTTC.

V and J are TRBV27 and TRBJ2-1; TRBD2 matches 13 bases. Trimming at V came to 6 bases and at J to 9 bases, leaving 5 bases not matched to a gene. CDR3 length: 14 amino acids. Germline values: CDR1 MNHEY, CDR2 SMNVEV (reference sequence). The CDR3 spells CASRLAGGPFEQFF. In nucleotides, the CDR3 is TGTGCCAGCAGACTAGCGGGAGGGCCGTTTGAGCAGTTCTTC.

About this clone itself: Other DNA sequences in this specimen translate into the identical CDR3. This rearrangement joins TRBV7-2 to TRBJ1-5, with D tentatively TRBD1 (6 bases). CDR1 is SGHTA, CDR2 FQGNSA, per germline. Trimming took 2 bases from V and 7 from J, leaving 15 bases between them. The length of the CDR3 is 15 residues. The CDR3 region is CASSLRGGAGQPQHF. The CDR3 nucleotides are TGTGCCAGCAGCTTAAGGGGGGGCGCCGGGCAGCCCCAGCATTTT.

This rearrangement joins TRBV28 to TRBJ2-7, with unresolved D. V was cut by 3 bases and J by 5 bases, with 11 bases left in between. This CDR3 comprises 13 residues. Looked up from germline, CDR1 is MDHEN and CDR2 is SYDVKM. CDR3 coding DNA: TGTGCCAGCAGTTTTCGGCACTCTAACGAGCAGTACTTC. Translating it yields CASSFRHSNEQYF.

This rearrangement joins TRBV5-6 to TRBJ2-3; D unresolved. This CDR3 spans 13 amino acids. CDR1 and CDR2 from the germline V gene are SGHDT and YYEEEE. The V and J ends lost 6 bases and 1 base respectively, with 9 bases between them. CDR3 DNA: TGTGCCAGCACCCTACACCGCACAGATACGCAGTATTTT. Amino acid sequence: CASTLHRTDTQYF.

This chain connects TRBV11-2 to TRBJ1-4, with 10 bases lining up with TRBD1. The CDR3 runs to 16 residues. V was pared by 4 bases and J by 8 bases, with 10 bases of the junction left unmatched. Per germline, CDR1 SGHAT and CDR2 FQNNGV. The CDR3 region is CASSSKRGQGSEKLFF. For the CDR3, the DNA is TGTGCCAGCAGCTCCAAGCGGGGACAGGGGAGCGAAAAACTGTTTTTT.

The chain recombines TRBV4-1 with TRBJ1-5; D ambiguous. Germline CDR1 is MGHRA and CDR2 is YSYEKL. Trimming took 0 bases from V and 5 from J, leaving 17 bases between them. CDR3 size: 17 residues. CDR3 protein: CASSQDRQPGRYQPQHF. The CDR3 DNA sequence: TGCGCCAGCAGCCAAGATCGGCAACCTGGGCGGTATCAGCCCCAGCATTTT.

The chain joins TRBV6-1 to TRBJ2-7; D gene uncertain. CDR1 is MNHNS, CDR2 SASEGT, per germline. Trimming stripped 2 bases from V and 0 bases from J, with 11 bases between. CDR3 length equals 15 residues. The CDR3 DNA sequence: TGTGCCAGCAGTGAAACCGGGTATAGCTCCTACGAGCAGTACTTC. It encodes CASSETGYSSYEQYF.

The CDR3 DNA sequence: TGTGCCAGCAACAGGACGGGACTCAATCAGCCCCAGCATTTT. It encodes CASNRTGLNQPQHF. The chain links TRBV21-1 to TRBJ1-5. TRBV21-1 is listed as a pseudogene. This CDR3 is 14 amino acids long.

The V gene is TRBV7-9, the J gene TRBJ2-2, with 11 nucleotides matching TRBD2. The CDR3 consists of 15 residues. Germline values: CDR1 SEHNR, CDR2 FQNEAQ (reference sequence). Unmatched junction bases numbered 5, after V lost 6 bases and J lost 5 bases. CDR3 loop: CASSLAGGRTGELFF. The CDR3 nucleotides are TGTGCCAGCAGTCTAGCGGGAGGACGAACCGGGGAGCTGTTTTTT.

This chain joins TRBV7-8 and TRBJ1-1; 7 bases align to TRBD1. The CDR3 runs 16 residues. CDR1 and CDR2 (germline): SGHVS, FQNEAQ. J gave up 1 base and V 4 bases, and 9 bases lay outside the gene matches. Here the CDR3 DNA reads TGTGCCAGCAGCTATTGGTCGGGACAGCCGAACACTGAAGCTTTCTTT. Its translation: CASSYWSGQPNTEAFF.